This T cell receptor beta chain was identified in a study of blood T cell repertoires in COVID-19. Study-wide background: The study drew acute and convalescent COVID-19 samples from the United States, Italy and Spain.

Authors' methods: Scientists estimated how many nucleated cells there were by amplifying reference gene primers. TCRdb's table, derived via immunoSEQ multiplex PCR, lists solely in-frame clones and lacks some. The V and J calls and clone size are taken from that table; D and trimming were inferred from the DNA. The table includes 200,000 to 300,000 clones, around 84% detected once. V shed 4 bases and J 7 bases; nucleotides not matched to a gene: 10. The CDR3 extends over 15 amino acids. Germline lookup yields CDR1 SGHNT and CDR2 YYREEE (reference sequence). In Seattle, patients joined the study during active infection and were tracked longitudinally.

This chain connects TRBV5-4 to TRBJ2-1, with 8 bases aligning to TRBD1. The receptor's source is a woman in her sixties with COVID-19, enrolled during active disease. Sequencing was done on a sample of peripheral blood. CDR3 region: CASSLPGQEGNEQFF. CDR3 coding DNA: TGTGCCAGCAGCCTTCCGGGACAGGAGGGGAATGAGCAGTTCTTC.